This passage covers 15 T cell receptor beta chains from one sample sequenced in a study of T cells in Graves' hyperthyroidism and ophthalmopathy. It was RNA transcripts that yielded the amplified TCR beta CDR3 regions. Carried out on the TCR CDR3, a first-round RT-PCR used the HTBI primer set. TCRdb re-called the multiplex PCR reads through MiXCR, storing one row per CDR3 protein. The sample carries roughly 710,000 distinct CDR3 sequences, over 35% recorded once. Material: blood. These receptors were taken from a woman in her 40s with Graves' hyperthyroidism.

Ten or more counts support this clonotype. J is TRBJ1-1 and V is TRBV5-1; D is unclear. From germline, CDR1 is SGHRS and CDR2 YFSETQ. This CDR3 contains 14 residues. The V end was cut by 2 bases, the J end by 6 bases, with 14 bases between. This CDR3 is CASSLGWGTPEAFF. The CDR3 DNA sequence: TGCGCCAGCAGCTTAGGTTGGGGAACCCCTGAAGCTTTCTTT.

In its sample, this clonotype was seen many times. V usage is TRBV7-9 and J usage is TRBJ1-2; D remains ambiguous. This CDR3 has 13 amino acids. CDR1 SEHNR and CDR2 FQNEAQ come from the germline V gene (reference sequence). V lost 4 bases and J lost 4, with 10 bases in between. CDR3 DNA sequence: TGTGCCAGCAGCTCGGACGGCCCCTATGGCTACACCTTC. Residues: CASSSDGPYGYTF.

The J gene is TRBJ1-2, the V gene TRBV20-1; the D gene is possibly TRBD1 (6 bases). Germline V CDR1 and CDR2: DFQATT, SNEGSKA (reference sequence). This CDR3 has 9 residues. V was pared by 7 bases and J by 14 bases, with 14 bases between. CDR3 protein: CSVRGESTF. For the CDR3, the DNA is TGCAGTGTTAGGGGGGAATCTACCTTC.

The chain recombines TRBV29-1 with TRBJ1-1; unclear D gene. Germline CDR1 reads SQVTM; CDR2 reads ANQGSEA. The CDR3 sequence is 15 residues long. V was cut by 5 bases and J by 0 bases, with 16 bases left in between. CDR3 residues: CSVRRSFELNTEAFF. The CDR3 DNA reads as TGCAGCGTTCGAAGGAGCTTCGAATTGAACACTGAAGCTTTCTTT.

This clonotype was seen at least ten times. The genes are TRBV5-6 and TRBJ1-5; D not certain. Germline CDR1 SGHDT, CDR2 YYEEEE. There are 13 residues in the CDR3. The germline V and J ends were trimmed by 0 bases and 5 bases, with 6 bases remaining between them. The CDR3 coding sequence is TGTGCCAGCAGCTTGGGGCACGATCAGCCCCAGCATTTT. This gives the protein CASSLGHDQPQHF.

Regarding this clonotype: Being one base from a much bigger clone, this may be a read error. The chain couples TRBV7-6 to TRBJ1-1, with 7 bases identical to TRBD1. With V trimmed by 6 bases and J by 9 bases, 19 bases remained unmatched. Germline V lookup: CDR1 SGHVS, CDR2 FNYEAQ. The CDR3 runs to 16 residues. In DNA, the CDR3 is TGTGCCAGCAGTCCAACGGAGGGGGCAGTGCGGGGGAAAGCTTTCTTT. Encoded protein: CASSPTEGAVRGKAFF.

The chain links TRBV10-3 to TRBJ1-4, with a tentative D call TRBD1 (5 bases). Per the germline V gene, CDR1 is ENHRY and CDR2 is SYGVKD. The CDR3 is made up of 16 amino acids. V was cut by 2 bases and J by 1 base, with 11 bases left in between. The CDR3 spells CAISEPSGGTNEKLFF. The CDR3 nucleotides are TGTGCCATCAGTGAGCCAAGTGGGGGAACTAATGAAAAACTGTTTTTT.

With regard to this clonotype: This sequence may be a read error, since a much larger clone differs from it by one base. Here the CDR3 omits its conserved ending phenylalanine or tryptophan, so a read error is the likely source. The J gene is TRBJ1-2, the V gene TRBV20-1; tentative D call: TRBD1 (6 bases). The CDR3 consists of 12 residues. Germline V gene lookup returns CDR1 DFQATT and CDR2 SNEGSKA (reference sequence). Trimming stripped 5 bases from V and 6 bases from J, with 13 bases between. The DNA of the CDR3 is TGCAGTGCTTCCCGGACAGCAGATGGCTACACCCTC. Its translation is CSASRTADGYTL.

Remarks on this clonotype: Just one base apart from a much larger clone, this may be a read error. The conserved closing phenylalanine or tryptophan is absent in this CDR3, likely reflecting a read error. V usage is TRBV7-9 and J usage is TRBJ1-2; no clear D. Per the germline V gene, CDR1 is SEHNR and CDR2 is FQNEAQ (reference sequence). The CDR3 runs 15 residues. The V gene lost 5 bases and the J gene lost 2 bases, with 15 bases spanning the gap. The DNA of the CDR3 is TGTGCCAGCAGCCAGGCTAGTAGGTGGAACTATGGCTACACCTCC. Its translation: CASSQASRWNYGYTS.

In its sample, this clonotype was seen many times. The chain couples TRBV10-1 to TRBJ1-1; D is unclear. The CDR3 spans 12 residues. Germline assignment: CDR1 WNHNN and CDR2 SYGVQD (reference sequence). V was trimmed by 0 bases and J by 6 bases, leaving 5 bases between them. The CDR3 coding sequence is TGCGCCAGCAGTGAGTCTACCTCTGAAGCTTTCTTT. This sequence encodes CASSESTSEAFF.

Comments on this clonotype: This may be a read error: a much more frequent sequence differs by one nucleotide. The rearrangement links TRBV14 to TRBJ1-2; TRBD1 might be the D (5 bases). Trimming cost V 2 bases and J 6 bases, with 13 bases left between them. The CDR3 consists of 14 residues. The germline gives CDR1 SGHDN, CDR2 FVKESK. CDR3 DNA sequence: TGTGCCAGCAGCCAAAGTACCTCGGGGGATGGCTACACCTTC. This gives the protein CASSQSTSGDGYTF. The complete variable domain, with remaining parts taken from reference TRBV14 and TRBJ1-2, reads EAGVTQFPSHSVIEKGQTVTLRCDPISGHDNLYWYRRVMGKEIKFLLHFVKESKQDESGMPNNRFLAERTGGTYSTLKVQPAELEDSGVYFCASSQSTSGDGYTFGSGTRLTVV.

This clonotype has at least ten counts. This chain links TRBV20-1 with TRBJ1-1; TRBD1 aligns across 7 bases. Per germline, CDR1 DFQATT and CDR2 SNEGSKA (reference sequence). Trimming took 8 bases from V and 1 from J; bases not matched to a gene: 1. There are 11 residues in the CDR3. This chain's CDR3 is CSRTGNTEAFF. CDR3 bases: TGCAGTAGGACAGGGAACACTGAAGCTTTCTTT.

The chain employs TRBV7-2 and TRBJ1-3; possibly TRBD1 for D (5 bases). V was pared by 4 bases and J by 0 bases, with 22 bases between. The CDR3 contains 19 residues. Germline V gives CDR1 SGHTA, CDR2 FQGNSA. The CDR3 loop is CASSSKGPLDGISGNTIYF. Written as DNA, the CDR3 is TGTGCCAGCAGCTCGAAGGGACCCCTAGACGGCATCTCTGGAAACACCATATATTTT.

This clonotype was recorded a few times. The chain carries TRBV4-3 and TRBJ2-7, with D hard to call. The CDR3 extends over 14 amino acids. V was cut by 0 bases and J by 7 bases, with 13 bases left in between. Germline V gene data show CDR1 as LGHNA and CDR2 as YSLEER. CDR3: CASSQEGMACEQYF. In nucleotides, the CDR3 is TGCGCCAGCAGCCAAGAGGGCATGGCCTGTGAGCAGTACTTC.

Worth noting for this clonotype: One base away lies a much larger clone, so this may be a sequencing read error. The rearrangement joins TRBV19 to TRBJ2-2; unclear D gene. Looked up from germline, CDR1 is LNHDA and CDR2 is SQIVND (reference sequence). The CDR3 totals 12 residues. Trimming shortened V by 3 bases and J by 3 bases, and 2 bases separated the two germline ends. CDR3 amino acids: CASSIHTGELFF. The CDR3 DNA is TGTGCCAGTAGTATCCACACCGGGGAGCTGTTTTTT.